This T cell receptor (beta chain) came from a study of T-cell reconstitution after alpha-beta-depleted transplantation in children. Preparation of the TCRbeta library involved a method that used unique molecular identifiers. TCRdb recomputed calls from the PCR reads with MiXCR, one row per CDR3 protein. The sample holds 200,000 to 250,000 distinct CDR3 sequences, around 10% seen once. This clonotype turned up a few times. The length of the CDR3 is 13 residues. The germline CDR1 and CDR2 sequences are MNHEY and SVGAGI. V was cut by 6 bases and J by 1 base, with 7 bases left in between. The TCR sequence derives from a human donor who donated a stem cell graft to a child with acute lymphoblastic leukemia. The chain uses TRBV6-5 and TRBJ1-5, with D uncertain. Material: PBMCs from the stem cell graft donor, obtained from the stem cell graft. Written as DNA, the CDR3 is TGTGCCAGCAGCGGTGAAAGCAATCAGCCCCAGCATTTT. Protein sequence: CASSGESNQPQHF.